Below are 11 T cell receptor beta chains sequenced from a single sample in a study of T cells in Graves' hyperthyroidism and ophthalmopathy. From RNA transcripts, TCR beta CDR3 regions were amplified. Researchers ran a first-round RT-PCR on the TCR CDR3 using the HTBI primer set. TCRdb analysed the multiplex PCR reads with MiXCR anew, one entry per CDR3 protein. Of hundreds of thousands of distinct CDR3 sequences listed, approximately 14% are singletons. The source material was blood. Receptors originate from a woman aged 18-35 years with Graves' hyperthyroidism.

This clonotype has at least ten counts. The V gene is TRBV7-9, the J gene TRBJ2-5; D possibly corresponds to TRBD2 (5 bases). The V gene lost 5 bases and the J gene lost 5 bases, with 9 bases spanning the gap. CDR1 SEHNR and CDR2 FQNEAQ come from the germline V gene (reference sequence). This CDR3 spans 12 amino acids. The CDR3 loop reads CASSRGLETQYF. The CDR3 DNA reads TGTGCCAGCAGCCGGGGATTGGAGACCCAGTACTTC.

This clonotype was counted at least ten times. The J gene is TRBJ2-2, the V gene TRBV6-1, with 10 bases identical to TRBD2. Germline CDR1 reads MNHNS; CDR2 reads SASEGT. The CDR3 length is 14 residues. V was pared by 6 bases and J by 3 bases, with 1 base of the junction left unmatched. The CDR3 spells CASRGLADTGELFF. The CDR3 region has the DNA TGTGCCAGCAGAGGACTAGCGGACACCGGGGAGCTGTTTTTT.

The chain uses TRBV4-2 and TRBJ2-5, with D perhaps TRBD2 (6 bases). CDR1 and CDR2 from the germline V gene are LGHNA and YNFKEQ. V was trimmed by 0 bases and J by 2 bases, leaving 13 bases between them. This CDR3 spans 16 amino acids. CDR3 amino acids: CASSQESPSEQETQYF. As DNA, the CDR3 is TGTGCCAGCAGCCAAGAAAGCCCTAGCGAGCAAGAGACCCAGTACTTC.

This clonotype was counted at least ten times. The CDR3, as DNA: TGTGCCAGCAGCTCGATACAGGGGGCAACTGAAGCTTTCTTT. Translated, it gives CASSSIQGATEAFF. The chain combines TRBV5-6 with TRBJ1-1; 9 bases align to TRBD1. J gave up 5 bases and V 3 bases, and 5 bases lay outside the gene matches. This CDR3 has 14 residues. CDR1 SGHDT and CDR2 YYEEEE come from the germline V gene.

This clonotype was seen at least ten times. This chain connects TRBV20-1 to TRBJ2-1, with 8 positions matching TRBD1. Germline values: CDR1 DFQATT, CDR2 SNEGSKA (reference sequence). The ends lost 6 bases at V and 6 bases at J; junction bases unmatched: 7. The CDR3 extends over 13 amino acids. CDR3 amino acids: CSALRTGTNEQFF. The CDR3 region has the DNA TGCAGTGCCCTCCGGACAGGGACCAATGAGCAGTTCTTC.

This clonotype was observed a handful of times. The V and J genes are TRBV7-9 and TRBJ1-3; possible D gene TRBD1, 5 bases. Between the trimmed V and J ends, which lost 2 bases and 2 bases, there was a span of 13 bases. Per germline, CDR1 SEHNR and CDR2 FQNEAQ (reference sequence). This CDR3 comprises 16 residues. CDR3 region: CASSLTGRDPGNTIYF. DNA for the CDR3: TGTGCCAGCAGCTTAACTGGGAGGGACCCTGGAAACACCATATATTTT.

This clonotype was seen at least ten times. CDR3 nucleotides: TGTGCCAGCAGCATCCGTCCTGAGGTGACAGATACGCAGTATTTT. Translation: CASSIRPEVTDTQYF. The chain carries TRBV11-1 and TRBJ2-3; D unresolved. V shed 5 bases and J shed 3 bases, with 15 bases lying between them. This CDR3 has 15 amino acids. CDR1 and CDR2 (germline): SGHAT, FQDESV (reference sequence).

This clonotype was counted many times. The J gene is TRBJ2-1, the V gene TRBV28; D is tentatively TRBD1 or TRBD2 (6 bases each). Germline assignment: CDR1 MDHEN and CDR2 SYDVKM. V lost 8 bases and J lost 1, with 12 bases in between. The CDR3 runs 14 residues. CDR3 nucleotides: TGTGCCAGCGCCGGGGGCATTTCCTACAATGAGCAGTTCTTC. Protein sequence: CASAGGISYNEQFF.

This clonotype appeared many times. This chain links TRBV12-3 or TRBV12-4 with TRBJ2-5; either TRBD1 or TRBD2 may fit D (5 bases each). This CDR3 region has 17 residues. CDR3 residues: CAIDRGRLNWIQETQYF. CDR3 nucleotides: TGTGCTATCGATCGGGGACGGCTCAATTGGATTCAAGAGACCCAGTACTTC.

This clonotype was seen at least ten times. The rearrangement links TRBV2 to TRBJ2-3; TRBD2 might be the D (5 bases). CDR1 is SNHLY and CDR2 is FYNNEI in the germline V gene. This CDR3 has 11 amino acids. The CDR3: CAGGSTDTQYF. CDR3 DNA: TGTGCGGGCGGGAGCACAGATACGCAGTATTTT.

As for this clonotype: Given a much more abundant clone one base away, this may be a read error. The chain has TRBV12-3 or TRBV12-4 and TRBJ1-5; D remains ambiguous. The V and J ends lost 3 bases and 2 bases respectively, with 8 bases between them. The CDR3 length is 14 residues. The CDR3 bases are TGTGCCAGCAGTTTGCGGACCGGCAATCAGCCCCAGCATTTT. This codes for CASSLRTGNQPQHF.